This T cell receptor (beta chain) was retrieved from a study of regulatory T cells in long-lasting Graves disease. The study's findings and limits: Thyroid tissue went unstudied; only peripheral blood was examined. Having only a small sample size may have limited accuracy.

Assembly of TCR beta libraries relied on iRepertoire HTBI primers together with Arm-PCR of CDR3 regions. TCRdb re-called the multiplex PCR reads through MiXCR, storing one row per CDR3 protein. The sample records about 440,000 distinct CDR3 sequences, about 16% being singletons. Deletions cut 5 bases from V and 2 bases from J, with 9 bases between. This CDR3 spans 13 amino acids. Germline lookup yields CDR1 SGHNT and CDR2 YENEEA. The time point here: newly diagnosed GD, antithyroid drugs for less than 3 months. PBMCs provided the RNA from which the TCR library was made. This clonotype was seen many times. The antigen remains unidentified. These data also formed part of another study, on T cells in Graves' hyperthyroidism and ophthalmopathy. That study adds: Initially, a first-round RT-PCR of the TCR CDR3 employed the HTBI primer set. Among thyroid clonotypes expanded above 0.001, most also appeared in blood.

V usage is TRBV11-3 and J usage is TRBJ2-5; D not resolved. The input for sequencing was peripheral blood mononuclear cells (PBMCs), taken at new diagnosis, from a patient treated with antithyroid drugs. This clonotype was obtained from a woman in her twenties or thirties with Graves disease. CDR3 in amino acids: CASSRAVQETQYF. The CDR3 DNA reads TGTGCCAGCAGCAGGGCCGTACAAGAGACCCAGTACTTC.